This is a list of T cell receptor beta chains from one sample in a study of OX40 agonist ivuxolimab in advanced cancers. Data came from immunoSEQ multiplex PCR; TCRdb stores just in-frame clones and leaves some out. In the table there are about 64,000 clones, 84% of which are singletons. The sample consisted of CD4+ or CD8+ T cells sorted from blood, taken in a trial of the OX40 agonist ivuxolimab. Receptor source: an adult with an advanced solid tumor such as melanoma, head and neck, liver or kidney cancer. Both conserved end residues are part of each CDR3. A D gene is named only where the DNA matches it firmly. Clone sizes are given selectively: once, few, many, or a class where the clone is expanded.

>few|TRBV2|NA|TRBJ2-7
TGTGCCAGCAGTGGGGGCGGCTACGAGCAGTACTTC
CASSGGGYEQYF
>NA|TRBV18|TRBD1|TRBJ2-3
TGTGCCAGCTCACCGGACAGGGGCTACAGGTGGGATACGCAGTATTTT
CASSPDRGYRWDTQYF
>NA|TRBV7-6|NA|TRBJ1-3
TGTGCCAGCAGCCCGACGGGTGATGTTGGAAACACCATATATTTT
CASSPTGDVGNTIYF
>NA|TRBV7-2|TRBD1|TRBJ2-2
TGTGCCAGCAGCCGACAGGGAGCGAACACCGGGGAGCTGTTTTTT
CASSRQGANTGELFF
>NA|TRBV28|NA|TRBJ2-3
TGTGCCAGCAGACCGTTGCCAGGGGATAGCACAGATACGCAGTATTTT
CASRPLPGDSTDTQYF
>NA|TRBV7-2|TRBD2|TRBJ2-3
TGTGCCAGCAGCTTAGGATTTAGCGGGGGCCGGGGAGATACGCAGTATTTT
CASSLGFSGGRGDTQYF
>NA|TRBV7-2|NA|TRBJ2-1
TGTGCCAGCAGCTTAACAGGGCAGTCCTACAATGAGCAGTTCTTC
CASSLTGQSYNEQFF
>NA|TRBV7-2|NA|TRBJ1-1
TGTGCCAGCAGCTTAAGTAAGGGCCAGGGTGAAGCTTTCTTT
CASSLSKGQGEAFF
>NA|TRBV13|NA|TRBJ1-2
TGTGCCAGCAGTTCGAAGGGGGGAGACTATGGCTACACCTTC
CASSSKGGDYGYTF
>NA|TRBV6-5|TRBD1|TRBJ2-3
TGTGCCAGCAGTTACTCGAAGGGACAGGGAGCAGATACGCAGTATTTT
CASSYSKGQGADTQYF
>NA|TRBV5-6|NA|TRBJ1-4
TGTGCCAGCAGCTTGGTGGGCCGCTTAAAACTGTTTTTT
CASSLVGRLKLFF
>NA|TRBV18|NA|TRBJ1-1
TGTGCCAGCTCACTCCAGGGGAACACTGAAGCTTTCTTT
CASSLQGNTEAFF
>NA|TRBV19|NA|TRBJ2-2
TGTGCCAGTAGTATAGCTGCAGGGAGGGGGGAGCTGTTTTTT
CASSIAAGRGELFF
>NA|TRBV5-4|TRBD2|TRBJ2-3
TGTGCCAGCAGCCCGCAACTAGCGGGGGGGTCAGATACGCAGTATTTT
CASSPQLAGGSDTQYF
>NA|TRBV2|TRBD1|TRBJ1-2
TGTGCCAGCAGTAGGACAGGGGGCAACTATGGCTACACCTTC
CASSRTGGNYGYTF
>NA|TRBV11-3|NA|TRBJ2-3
TGTGCCAGCAGCTTAGATCGCAGGACACCTTTTTATGGCACAGATACGCAGTATTTT
CASSLDRRTPFYGTDTQYF
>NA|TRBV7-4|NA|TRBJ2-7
TGTGCCAGCAGCTTCCAGGCGGTCAGCTACGAGCAGTACTTC
CASSFQAVSYEQYF
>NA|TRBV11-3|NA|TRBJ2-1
TGTGCCAGCAGCGTAACTCCCCCGGGGCTAGCGAGAAATGAGCAGTTCTTC
CASSVTPPGLARNEQFF
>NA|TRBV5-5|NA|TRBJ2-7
TGTGCCAGCAGCTTGGAAGCGGGCCGTTACGAGCAGTACTTC
CASSLEAGRYEQYF
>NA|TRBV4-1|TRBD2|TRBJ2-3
TGCGCCAGCAGCCAAGATAGGGGCGGGGGGGCTTTAGATACGCAGTATTTT
CASSQDRGGGALDTQYF
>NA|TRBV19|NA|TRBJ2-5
TGTGCCAGTAGCCAGACTAAACAAGAGACCCAGTACTTC
CASSQTKQETQYF
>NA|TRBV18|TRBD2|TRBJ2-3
TGTGCCAGCTCACCAACCTTTCGGCGGGGGAAAGGCACAGATACGCAGTATTTT
CASSPTFRRGKGTDTQYF
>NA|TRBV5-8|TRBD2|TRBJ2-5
TGTGCCAGCAGCTTTAAGCGGGGATTATTCCAAGAGACCCAGTACTTC
CASSFKRGLFQETQYF
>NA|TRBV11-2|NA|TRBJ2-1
TGTGCCAGCAGCTTAGGCGGAAGCTCCTACAATGAGCAGTTCTTC
CASSLGGSSYNEQFF
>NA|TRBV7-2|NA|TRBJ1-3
TGTGCCAGCAGCTTAACGGGGACGGCTGGAAACACCATATATTTT
CASSLTGTAGNTIYF
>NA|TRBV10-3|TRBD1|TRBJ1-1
TGTGCCATCAGTGAGGACAGGGGGAGGGAAGCTTTCTTT
CAISEDRGREAFF
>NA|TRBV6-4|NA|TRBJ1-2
TGTGCCAGCAGTGTTCTGGGGGCGCCTGACTATGGCTACACCTTC
CASSVLGAPDYGYTF
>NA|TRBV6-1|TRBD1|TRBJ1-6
TGTGCCAGCAGTGAACAGGGGGTCGGAAATTCACCCCTCCACTTT
CASSEQGVGNSPLHF
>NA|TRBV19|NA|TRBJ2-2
TGTGCCAGTAGTATAGGTGGGAGAGGCGCCGGGGAGCTGTTTTTT
CASSIGGRGAGELFF
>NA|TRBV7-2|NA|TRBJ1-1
TGTGCCAGCAGCAGGGGGGCGGACACTGAAGCTTTCTTT
CASSRGADTEAFF
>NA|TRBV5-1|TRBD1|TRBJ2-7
TGCGCCAGCAGAGAGGACAGGTCCTACGAGCAGTACTTC
CASREDRSYEQYF
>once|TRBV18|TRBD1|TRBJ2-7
TGTGCCAGCTCTCGCGGGACAGGGAGCTACGAGCAGTACTTC
CASSRGTGSYEQYF
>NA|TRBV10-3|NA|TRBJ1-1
TGTGCCATCAGTAAAGACACCGACACTGAAGCTTTCTTT
CAISKDTDTEAFF
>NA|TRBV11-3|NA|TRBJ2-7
TGTGCCAGCAGTCGAGTGGGGTCCTACGAGCAGTACTTC
CASSRVGSYEQYF
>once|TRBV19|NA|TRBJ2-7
TGTGCCAGTATGAAGACAACCACCTCCTACGAGCAGTACTTC
CASMKTTTSYEQYF
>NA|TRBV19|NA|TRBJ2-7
TGTGCCAGTAGCACCTCGGTGAGGGGATACTACGAGCAGTACTTC
CASSTSVRGYYEQYF
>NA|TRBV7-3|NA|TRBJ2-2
TGTGCCAGCAGCCGGGACGCCGCGAACACCGGGGAGCTGTTTTTT
CASSRDAANTGELFF
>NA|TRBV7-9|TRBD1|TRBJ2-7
TGTGCCAGCACCCGACAGGGGGATTCGTACGAGCAGTACTTC
CASTRQGDSYEQYF